Below are 17 T cell receptor beta chains sequenced from a single sample in a study of blood T cell repertoires in COVID-19. Sequenced by immunoSEQ multiplex PCR; TCRdb stores in-frame clones only, minus some. The sample includes around 85,000 clones, 75% to 90% of them seen just once. Sequences were obtained from PBMCs or T cells enriched from blood (not recorded which). The receptors shown here come from a woman aged 45 to 65 with acute COVID-19.

This clone was seen a single time. The chain has TRBV11-2 and TRBJ1-2, with TRBD1 matching over 9 bases. The CDR3 consists of 15 residues. V lost 4 bases, J lost 4 bases, and 7 bases stayed unmatched. In germline, CDR1 is SGHAT, CDR2 FQNNGV. CDR3 nucleotide sequence: TGTGCCAGCAGCTCTCGGACAGGGGTAACCTATGGCTACACCTTC. Translating gives CASSSRTGVTYGYTF.

The chain links TRBV19 to TRBJ1-2; D not resolved. This CDR3 contains 11 residues. In germline, CDR1 is LNHDA, CDR2 SQIVND (reference sequence). The V end was cut by 9 bases, the J end by 8 bases, with 13 bases between. In nucleotides, the CDR3 is TGTGCCAGCGGGATCCAAGGGGGCTACACCTTC. This sequence encodes CASGIQGGYTF.

The DNA of the CDR3 is TGTGCCAGCAGCTTAACGGGGCACGAGCAGTACTTC. Translation: CASSLTGHEQYF. The chain joins TRBV7-3 to TRBJ2-7; D may be TRBD1 (5 bases). CDR3 length: 12 residues. Germline CDR1 is SGHTA and CDR2 is FQGTGA. V lost 0 bases, J lost 5 bases, and 5 bases lay in between.

The chain carries TRBV5-1 and TRBJ2-7; 13 bases agree with TRBD2. Trimming cost V 4 bases and J 5 bases; bases outside gene matches: 6. Germline-derived CDR1 and CDR2 are SGHRS and YFSETQ. This CDR3 has 15 amino acids. The CDR3 DNA is TGCGCCAGCAGCCTAACGGGACTAGCGGGAAACGAGCAGTACTTC. Translated, it gives CASSLTGLAGNEQYF.

The rearrangement uses TRBV19 and TRBJ2-1; 9 positions match TRBD2. Per germline, CDR1 LNHDA and CDR2 SQIVND (reference sequence). J was trimmed by 2 bases and V by 0 bases; bases with no gene match: 2. The CDR3 spans 16 residues. The CDR3 bases are TGTGCCAGTAGTATAGACATAGCGGGAGCCTACAATGAGCAGTTCTTC. It encodes CASSIDIAGAYNEQFF.

The V gene is TRBV28, the J gene TRBJ2-7; TRBD2 matches 7 bases. The CDR3 has 12 amino acids. Per the germline V gene, CDR1 is MDHEN and CDR2 is SYDVKM. J lost 5 bases, V lost 5 bases, and 3 bases had no gene match. The CDR3 DNA reads as TGTGCCAGCAGTCGGACTAGGAACGAGCAGTACTTC. This translates into CASSRTRNEQYF.

This sequence joins TRBV12-3 or TRBV12-4 and TRBJ2-5, with D possibly matching TRBD2 (5 bases). The CDR3 sequence is 12 residues long. The V and J ends lost 3 bases and 3 bases respectively, with 5 bases between them. In DNA, the CDR3 is TGTGCCAGCAGTTTCGGGGAAGAGACCCAGTACTTC. It specifies CASSFGEETQYF.

About this clone: Different DNA sequences within this sample yield the same CDR3. J is TRBJ2-7 and V is TRBV7-9, with TRBD1 identical over 9 bases. The germline CDR1 and CDR2 sequences are SEHNR and FQNEAQ (reference sequence). V was pared by 1 base and J by 2 bases, with 0 bases of the junction left unmatched. The CDR3 sequence is 14 residues long. The CDR3 DNA is TGTGCCAGCAGCTTAGGACAGGGGGCCTACGAGCAGTACTTC. Translation: CASSLGQGAYEQYF.

The rearrangement joins TRBV6-2 or TRBV6-3 to TRBJ2-7, with 9 bases fitting TRBD2. V lost 0 bases, J lost 4 bases, and 4 bases stayed unmatched. This CDR3 region has 15 residues. Germline loops: CDR1 MNHEY, CDR2 SVGEGT. The CDR3 DNA is TGTGCCAGCAGTTACTCTCTAGCGGGGAGTTACGAGCAGTACTTC. Translating it yields CASSYSLAGSYEQYF.

The chain links TRBV12-3 or TRBV12-4 to TRBJ1-5; no definite D call. Trimming pared 6 bases from V and 8 bases from J, leaving 11 bases between. This CDR3 spans 12 amino acids. In nucleotides, the CDR3 is TGTGCCAGCAGCCCGGAGGTGGAGCCCCAGCATTTT. It translates to CASSPEVEPQHF.

This clone appeared once. V is TRBV19 and J is TRBJ1-4; 8 bases are a match to TRBD1. The CDR3 runs to 14 residues. Germline values: CDR1 LNHDA, CDR2 SQIVND (reference sequence). The V and J ends lost 8 bases and 0 bases, in that order; junction bases with no gene match: 2. This CDR3 is CASSGQATNEKLFF. The CDR3 bases are TGTGCCAGTTCGGGACAGGCAACTAATGAAAAACTGTTTTTT.

The chain uses TRBV11-3 and TRBJ1-6; TRBD1 matches 7 bases. This CDR3 has 14 residues. After removal of 4 bases from V and 5 bases from J, the junction contained 2 bases not matched to a gene. Germline CDR1 reads SGHNT; CDR2 reads YENEEA. The CDR3 here is CASSWDSDNSPLHF. The CDR3 region has the DNA TGTGCCAGCAGCTGGGACAGTGATAATTCACCCCTCCACTTT.

The chain uses TRBV29-1 and TRBJ2-7; D perhaps matches TRBD1 (6 bases). Germline V gives CDR1 SQVTM, CDR2 ANQGSEA. The CDR3 is made up of 16 amino acids. V lost 1 base and J lost 6, with 22 bases in between. As DNA, the CDR3 is TGCAGCGTTGAAGCCACCCGGACAGTTCATCGGAGCGAGCAGTACTTC. It translates to CSVEATRTVHRSEQYF.

The genes are TRBV4-2 and TRBJ2-7, with 9 bases matching TRBD2. V gave up 1 base and J gave up 2 bases; unmatched junction bases: 6. CDR3 length: 16 amino acids. Germline V CDR1 and CDR2: LGHNA, YNFKEQ. CDR3 DNA: TGTGCCAGCAGCCAAGTTGTGGCTAGCGGGACCTACGAGCAGTACTTC. It translates to CASSQVVASGTYEQYF.

This clone was observed a single time. The CDR3 DNA reads TGTGCCAGCAGCTTAGGTTCGGGGGGCGATTCACCCCTCCACTTT. Residues: CASSLGSGGDSPLHF. The chain joins TRBV7-9 to TRBJ1-6, with D possibly being TRBD1 (6 bases). Trimming pared 1 base from V and 8 bases from J, leaving 12 bases between. The CDR3 has 15 residues. CDR1 SEHNR and CDR2 FQNEAQ come from the germline V gene (reference sequence).

The chain links TRBV4-2 to TRBJ2-6; 12 positions match TRBD2. The germline gives CDR1 LGHNA, CDR2 YNFKEQ. V shed 8 bases and J 4 bases; nucleotides not matched to a gene: 6. This CDR3 spans 16 amino acids. CDR3 nucleotide sequence: TGTGCCAGCGCCCGACTAGCGGGAGACGGGGCCAACGTCCTGACTTTC. Its translation: CASARLAGDGANVLTF.

The rearrangement links TRBV25-1 to TRBJ1-3, with D perhaps matching TRBD1 (5 bases). Per the germline V gene, CDR1 is MGHDK and CDR2 is SYGVNS. Trimming left V 4 bases short and J 0 bases short, with 10 bases between. The CDR3 is 15 amino acids. The DNA for the CDR3 is TGTGCCAGCAGTGCGGACACGAGCTCTGGAAACACCATATATTTT. This encodes CASSADTSSGNTIYF.